The rows below give T cell receptor beta chains drawn from one sample of a study of T cells after yellow fever vaccination. TCRdb reprocessed the 5' RACE reads with MiXCR, giving one entry per CDR3 protein. The table shows some 320,000 distinct CDR3 sequences, with 4.1% occurring only once. The material sequenced was PBMCs, taken 5 days after the yellow fever booster vaccination. The receptor source for this set is a man younger than 35 who received the YFV17D yellow fever vaccine. Each CDR3 is given with its conserved first and last residue. Fields, in order: V gene, J gene, CDR3 protein.

TRBV5-4,TRBJ2-2,CASSFDPENTGELFF
TRBV11-2,TRBJ2-2,CASRQGPNTGELFF
TRBV7-2,TRBJ2-1,CASSFVAGERYNEQFF
TRBV6-1,TRBJ2-7,CASSEPIVQGYEQYF
TRBV6-2/TRBV6-3,TRBJ2-5,CASKLAETQYF
TRBV19,TRBJ2-2,CASSEASGFGYTGELFF
TRBV5-1,TRBJ1-4,CASSLGPGESEKLFF
TRBV7-2,TRBJ1-1,CASSSRQGLIDTEAFF
TRBV7-9,TRBJ2-4,CASSLDSGGGNIQYF
TRBV5-1,TRBJ2-5,CASSLAPGESTQYF
TRBV5-4,TRBJ2-7,CASSSTVGLASYEQYF
TRBV7-2,TRBJ1-5,CASSSEGTGWNQPQHF
TRBV2,TRBJ2-5,CASSEARAIGQETQYF
TRBV6-1,TRBJ2-6,CASTRLLGAGANVLTF
TRBV7-9,TRBJ2-7,CASSLAGDGEQYF
TRBV6-6,TRBJ2-3,CASRIPSTDTQYF
TRBV4-1,TRBJ1-1,CASSQEPQGMTTEAFF
TRBV3-1,TRBJ2-1,CASSQVRDNEQFF
TRBV7-2,TRBJ1-2,CASSLVGGSGYTF
TRBV7-6,TRBJ1-1,CASSLEADLNTEAFF
TRBV15,TRBJ2-2,CATSSGQAATGELFF
TRBV4-3,TRBJ1-2,CASSQELGTYGYTF
TRBV6-2/TRBV6-3,TRBJ1-5,CASSYWASIRPQHF
TRBV25-1,TRBJ1-5,CASSVGSGTQPQHF
TRBV5-8,TRBJ1-2,CASSFDSYGYTF
TRBV6-5,TRBJ2-1,CASSPLGTGGENEQFF
TRBV7-2,TRBJ2-3,CASSWTTGIGDTQYF
TRBV12-5,TRBJ2-1,CASGSNTGYEQFF
TRBV2,TRBJ1-5,CASRYREVGGNQPQHF
TRBV28,TRBJ2-1,CASSYPFGGGPGEQFF